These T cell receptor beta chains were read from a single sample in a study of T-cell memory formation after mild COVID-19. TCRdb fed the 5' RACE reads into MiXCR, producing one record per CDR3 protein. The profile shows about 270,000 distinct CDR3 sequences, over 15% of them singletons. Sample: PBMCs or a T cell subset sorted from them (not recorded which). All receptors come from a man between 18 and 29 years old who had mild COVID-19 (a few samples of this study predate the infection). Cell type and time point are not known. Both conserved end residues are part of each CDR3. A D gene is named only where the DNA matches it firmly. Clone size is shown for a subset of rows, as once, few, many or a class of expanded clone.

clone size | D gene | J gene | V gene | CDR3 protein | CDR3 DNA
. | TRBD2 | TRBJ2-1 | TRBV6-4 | CASSDIAGGNEQFF | TGTGCCAGCAGTGACATAGCGGGGGGCAATGAGCAGTTCTTC
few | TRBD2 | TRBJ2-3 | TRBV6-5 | CASSYSPRGGRDTQYF | TGTGCCAGCAGTTACTCGCCGCGGGGGGGCAGGGATACGCAGTATTTT
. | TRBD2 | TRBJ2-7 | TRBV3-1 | CASSQVGGYEQYF | TGTGCCAGCAGCCAAGTCGGGGGGTACGAGCAGTACTTC
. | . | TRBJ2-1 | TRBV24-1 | CATSDSGLFANEQFF | TGTGCCACCAGTGATTCCGGACTTTTCGCCAATGAGCAGTTCTTC
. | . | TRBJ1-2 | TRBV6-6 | CASSREDGDNYGYTF | TGTGCCAGCAGCCGTGAGGACGGGGATAACTATGGCTACACCTTC
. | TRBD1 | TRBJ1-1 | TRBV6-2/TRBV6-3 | CASSRGQVLYFAEAFF | TGTGCCAGCAGCCGGGGACAGGTGCTATACTTCGCTGAAGCTTTCTTT
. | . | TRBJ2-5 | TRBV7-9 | CASSYSGRLETQYF | TGTGCCAGCAGCTACTCCGGGCGTTTAGAGACCCAGTACTTC
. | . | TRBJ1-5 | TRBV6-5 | CASSYSAVLEPQHF | TGTGCCAGCAGTTACTCGGCGGTTTTGGAGCCCCAGCATTTT
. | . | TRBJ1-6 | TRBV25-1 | CASSRQSNSPLHF | TGTGCCAGCAGTCGACAGAGTAATTCACCCCTCCACTTT
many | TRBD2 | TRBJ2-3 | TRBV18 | CASSPAGGTTDTQYF | TGTGCCAGCTCACCAGCGGGAGGCACCACAGATACGCAGTATTTT